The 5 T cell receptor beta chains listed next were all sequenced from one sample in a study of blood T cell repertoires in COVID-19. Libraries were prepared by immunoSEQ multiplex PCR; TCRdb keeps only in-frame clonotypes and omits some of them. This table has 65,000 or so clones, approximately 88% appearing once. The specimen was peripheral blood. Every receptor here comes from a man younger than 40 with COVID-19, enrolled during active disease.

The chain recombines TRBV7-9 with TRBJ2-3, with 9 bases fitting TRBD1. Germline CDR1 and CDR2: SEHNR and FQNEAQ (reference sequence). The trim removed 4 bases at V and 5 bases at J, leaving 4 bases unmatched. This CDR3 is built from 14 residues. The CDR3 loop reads CASSYYRGQDTQYF. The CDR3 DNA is TGTGCCAGCAGCTACTACAGGGGGCAAGATACGCAGTATTTT.

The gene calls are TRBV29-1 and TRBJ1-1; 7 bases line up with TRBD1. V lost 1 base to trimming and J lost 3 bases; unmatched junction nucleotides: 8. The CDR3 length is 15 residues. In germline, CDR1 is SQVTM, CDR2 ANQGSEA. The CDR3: CSVEGAGGRDTEAFF. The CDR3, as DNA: TGCAGCGTTGAAGGGGCAGGGGGTCGTGACACTGAAGCTTTCTTT.

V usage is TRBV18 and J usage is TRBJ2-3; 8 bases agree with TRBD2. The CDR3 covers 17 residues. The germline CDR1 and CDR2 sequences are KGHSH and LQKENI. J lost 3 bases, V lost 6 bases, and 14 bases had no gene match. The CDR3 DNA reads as TGTGCCAGCTCGTTCTTACAAGCGGGAGAAGGGACAGATACGCAGTATTTT. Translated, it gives CASSFLQAGEGTDTQYF.

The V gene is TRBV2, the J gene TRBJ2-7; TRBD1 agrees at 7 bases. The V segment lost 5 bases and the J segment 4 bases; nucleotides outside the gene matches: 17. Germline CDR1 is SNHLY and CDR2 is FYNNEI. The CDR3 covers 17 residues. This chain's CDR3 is CASSPPPGQPSTYEQYF. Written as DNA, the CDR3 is TGTGCCAGCAGTCCACCGCCGGGACAGCCCTCGACGTACGAGCAGTACTTC.

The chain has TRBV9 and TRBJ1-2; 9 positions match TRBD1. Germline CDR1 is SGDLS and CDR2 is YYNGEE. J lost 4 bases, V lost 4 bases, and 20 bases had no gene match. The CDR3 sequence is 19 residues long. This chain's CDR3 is CASSFRRTGTGYQIYGYTF. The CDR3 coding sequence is TGTGCCAGCAGCTTCCGACGGACCGGGACAGGGTACCAAATCTATGGCTACACCTTC.